One sample yielded the 2 T cell receptor beta chains listed below, sequenced in a study of early T cells in non-severe SARS-CoV-2 infection. TCRdb used MiXCR to reprocess the 5' RACE reads, holding one entry per CDR3 protein. The repertoire includes 50,000 to 55,000 distinct CDR3 sequences, about 9.7% of them detected once, and less than 5% sits in the top ten. Sequencing was done on a sample of whole blood. The receptors derive from an adult who was a healthcare worker with PCR-confirmed SARS-CoV-2 infection or an uninfected control (not recorded which).

This clonotype came up a few times. The chain recombines TRBV20-1 with TRBJ2-1; 10 bases are shared with TRBD2. After removal of 3 bases from V and 8 bases from J, the junction contained 13 bases not matched to a gene. Germline V gene lookup returns CDR1 DFQATT and CDR2 SNEGSKA (reference sequence). The CDR3 is 16 residues long. Here the CDR3 DNA reads TGCAGTGCTAGGAGACTAAGCGGGAGGGACGGCGATGAGCAGTTCTTC. Its protein is CSARRLSGRDGDEQFF.

This chain connects TRBV6-5 to TRBJ2-7; no reliable D call. CDR3 length: 14 residues. Germline V CDR1 and CDR2: MNHEY, SVGAGI. V was clipped by 3 bases and J by 3 bases, with 12 bases between them. CDR3 DNA: TGTGCCAGCAGTTATGGACCAAGACACTACGAGCAGTACTTC. Protein product: CASSYGPRHYEQYF.